The present T cell receptor (beta chain) was sequenced within a study of memory CD4+ T cells and cytomegalovirus serostatus. Germline CDR1 reads LNHNV; CDR2 reads YYDKDF (reference sequence). The trim removed 0 bases at V and 0 bases at J, leaving 6 bases unmatched. This CDR3 contains 18 residues. The sort gate was single viable CD3+CD4+CD8-CD45RO+ cells for memory CD4+ T cells. Libraries were prepared by immunoSEQ multiplex PCR; TCRdb keeps only in-frame clonotypes and omits some of them. The sample includes under 100,000 clones, 80% of them seen just once. The chain recombines TRBV15 with TRBJ2-1, with TRBD2 matching 9 bases. Sequenced input: memory CD4+ T cells from blood. This receptor was taken from an adult in good health and CMV-seronegative. The CDR3 DNA reads as TGTGCCACCAGCAGAGATCCTAGCGGGGTTAGCTCCTACAATGAGCAGTTCTTC. Encoded protein: CATSRDPSGVSSYNEQFF.